The TCR beta chain under discussion was sequenced for a study of T cell responses to AZD1222 COVID-19 vaccine. Study results and limitations: Clonal diversity may have been underestimated, and the donors were mostly white British, with more females than males. Reports indicate that nearly half of spike-specific TCRs are directed at unmutated variant regions. After the peak T cell response, and only then, were repertoires sampled.

Sequencing used immunoSEQ multiplex PCR; TCRdb keeps in-frame clones, though not all of them. Of about 130,000 clones in the sample, 93% are singletons; the top ten hold approximately 3.1%. Germline V lookup: CDR1 KGHSH, CDR2 LQKENI. Trimming removed 1 base from V and 10 bases from J, with 5 bases in between. The CDR3 spans 11 residues. In regard to this clone: The antigen is unknown.

This rearrangement joins TRBV18 to TRBJ1-3; no reliable D call. The sequence was obtained from an adult in good health. Material: peripheral blood, obtained on day 0 of AZD1222 vaccination. The CDR3 reads CASSPRETIYF. The CDR3 DNA reads as TGTGCCAGCTCACCACGTGAGACCATATATTTT.